This TCR beta chain was sequenced in a study of cytomegalovirus exposure and HLA in healthy donors (dated by TCRdb to 2016 to 2017). Study-wide context: An earlier analysis of approximately 640 of the donors reported about 290 Gb of sequence data and some 120 million unique TCR beta sequences from 150 million to 200 million T cells. An early release that covered about 600 HLA-typed donors contained approximately 300 gigabases of sequencing data and some 87 million unique TCR sequences. Among the roughly 400 genotyped donors, more than 70% belonged to the genetic ancestry cluster associated with self-reported Caucasian donors. The aim of the study was to test whether cataloging public T cell receptors could identify signatures of past pathogen exposure. The study used immunosequencing to profile the T cell repertoires of approximately 690 subjects and linked those repertoires to cytomegalovirus serostatus. A separate validation cohort of approximately 130 different subjects was used in addition to the approximately 610-subject first cohort. The study combined high-throughput TCR immunosequencing, statistical association of individual TCRs with disease status, and machine learning to predict cytomegalovirus infection status. To study patterns of TCR occurrence, a later analysis re-analyzed previously published TCR beta repertoires from more than 550 donors and added high-resolution HLA genotyping. The later analysis used no new phenotypic data to find candidate immune exposures, relying instead on TCR beta sequences and their occurrence across donors. An earlier analysis of some 600 of the donors applied high-throughput TCR beta sequencing to assess whether each TCR beta V gene segment acted as functional or pseudogenic. Donor age, sex, ethnicity and CMV serostatus were compiled together with the repertoire data. A later genetic analysis took genome-wide SNP genotypes for about 65% of the roughly 670 donors and used that subset as a discovery cohort. All discovery cohort repertoires had been generated using a single sequencing platform. HLA typing included class I and class II loci at four-digit resolution. The number of donors typed differed by locus, with about 620-630 for A, B, C, DRB1 and DQB1, 522 for DQA1, 606 for DPA1, and around 460 for DPB1. About five DR-DQ haplotypes were treated as single units for association and clustering because of strong linkage in the cohort. Across under 500 genotyped donors of the cohort, an average of about 200,000 unique TCR beta nucleotide sequences per donor were sequenced, and 15% to 20% of those sequences were non-productive.

The cohort consisted of hundreds of healthy bone marrow donors. At the time of sampling, all cohort members were nominally healthy, though unrecorded immune exposures were likely present. The donor was CMV seropositive and belonged to the group of some 290 seropositive cohort members. A peripheral blood sample was provided by each donor, and peripheral blood mononuclear cells were used for TCR beta sequencing. The Qiagen DNeasy Blood Extraction Kit was used to extract genomic DNA from the blood cell samples. Overall study outcomes, separate from this receptor: Correlated functional status among segregating V segments might be attributable to linkage disequilibrium, but an unknown experimental factor could not be ruled out. HLA typing was unavailable for some donors at each locus, so association tests used only the typed subset. Immune exposure information for the cohort was limited to CMV serostatus. According to a later analysis, most CMV-associated TCR beta chains appeared to be HLA-restricted, and the HLA associations seemed to be driven largely by CMV exposure. A later analysis found that TCR association rates varied across HLA loci, with DRB1 alleles showing the most associated TCRs and HLA-C alleles the fewest. In this cohort, only TCR beta chains were sequenced, and detectable features were limited by the absence of alpha or paired-chain data. In a later analysis, HLA-associated TCR beta chains were found to be more clonally expanded and to have lower generation probabilities than equally common non-associated chains. In an earlier analysis of approximately 600 of the donors, most TCR beta V segments were observed in productive rearrangements about 87% or about 30% of the time, broadly matching IMGT annotations. According to a later genetic analysis, donors in an Asian-associated ancestry cluster had fewer N-insertions in productive TCRs than the approximately 700-donor mean. A further reported finding was that TCR beta sequences accurately predicted the HLA-A and HLA-B alleles for most subjects in the first cohort. Because counts were too low, seventeen rarely observed V segments, including chromosome 9 orphons, were excluded from the earlier analysis of 587 of the donors. Most TCR sequences were seen in very few donors, while some public TCRs were found in many individuals. The sequencing pipeline was judged likely to have produced a cluster of highly shared sequence variants as a technical artifact. It was suggested by the authors that the approach could potentially be generalized to other disease states and immunological phenotypes. The study gave a list of about 170 TCR beta chains associated with cytomegalovirus. In vitro tests confirmed that a few of the cytomegalovirus-associated TCR beta chains recognize cytomegalovirus antigens. Cytomegalovirus status was reported to be diagnosed by the classifier with high specificity and sensitivity in both the original and validation cohorts. The presence/absence analyses assumed that sequencing depth was roughly uniform across donors, and that assumption may not be true. An association between a missense DCLRE1C variant and V-gene and J-gene trimming of TCR beta chains was found in a later genetic analysis and replicated in an independent cohort. In a later analysis, about 16,000 TCR beta sequences were associated with specific HLA alleles at a false discovery rate of 0.05. Some IMGT-functional V segments, including TRBV6-2 and TRBV6-3, could not be distinguished by the 87-base-pair reads and were therefore excluded. Strong co-occurrence of HLA alleles, especially DR and DQ, made assigning TCR associations to individual alleles difficult. According to a later analysis, parvovirus B19, influenza, CMV and Epstein-Barr virus appeared linked to several top co-occurrence clusters.

For CDR1 and CDR2, the germline V gene (reference sequence) lists MNHNY and SVGAGI. Spanning cysteine to phenylalanine, the CDR3 consists of 13 amino acids. The only DNA kept is the CDR3, 39 bases in frame from the first base. Trimming takes 3 bases from V and 4 bases from J, and the germline ends sit 10 bases apart. The library was produced with the immunoSEQ multiplex PCR assay. For the multiplex PCR, a mixture combining 60 forward primers for TCR Vbeta segments and 13 reverse primers for TCR Jbeta segments was used. Amplification of the CDR3 region of rearranged TCR beta genes was performed with a multiplex PCR assay on genomic DNA. Amplified TCR beta libraries were sequenced as 87-base-pair reads on the Illumina HiSeq System. The original pipeline was this. A later analysis tallied some 79 million unique TCR beta chains across the 640 or so repertoires, and approximately 9.9 million of those chains were shared by two or more donors. Raw reads were error-corrected and collapsed into unique sequences with a nearest-neighbor algorithm that merged closely related sequences to remove PCR and sequencing errors. Alignment of CDR3 sequences to IMGT reference sequences was used to assign V, D and J gene segments. For a sequence to be retained, a match of at least six nucleotides to both a V gene segment and a J gene segment was required. A rearrangement counted as productive if the CDR3 had no stop codons and remained in frame with V and J, and every other rearrangement counted as non-productive. CDR3 was defined by IMGT convention, running from the second conserved V-encoded cysteine to the conserved J-encoded phenylalanine. In an earlier analysis of more than 550 of the donors, sequences lacking an unambiguous match to a single V gene segment were excluded. In an earlier analysis of a few hundred of the donors, V segments were called functional above 56.7% productive rearrangements and were called segregating when the between-donor standard deviation exceeded 5%. A statistical classification framework was developed to diagnose cytomegalovirus status using the catalog of TCR beta chain sequences. A later analysis assigned V and J genes by comparing TCR nucleotide sequences with IMGT/GENE-DB human TR gene sequences. Using the TCRdist pipeline, a later analysis assigned CDR3 sequences along with most-parsimonious VDJ recombination scenarios. In a later analysis, every TCR beta chain was defined by the combination of its CDR3 amino acid sequence and its V-gene family, and reads without a unique V-gene family were dropped. To address suspected cross-contamination and a sequencing artifact, a later analysis removed around 590 highly shared, low-generation-probability nucleotide sequences. A later analysis calculated a clonal expansion index for each public chain from normalized within-repertoire ranks of inferred template counts. A later analysis computed generation probabilities with a VDJ recombination model fitted to out-of-frame rearrangements, and checked the results against IGoR. In a later analysis, hypergeometric tests were used to score TCR-TCR, TCR-HLA and TCR-CMV co-occurrence, with a repertoire-size bias correction applied to TCR pairs. A later analysis estimated false discovery rates by permuting HLA or CMV assignments 20 times. In a later analysis, co-occurring TCRs were grouped using DBSCAN, and TCRdist sequence similarity was added for clustering within HLA-allele-positive subsets. Repertoires with fewer than 30,000 or more than 120,000 public chains were left out of co-occurrence clustering, as were about 5 repertoires with anomalous nucleotide sharing. TCRdb retrieved this table from immuneACCESS and kept in-frame rearrangements only. Not all clones are present; in checked studies, unresolved V genes account for under half, and no reason is known for the remainder. That table supplies the V and J calls and clone size; D and trimming were determined from the DNA. The sample profile shows some 110,000 clones; roughly 73% of them were found once. The ten largest account for under 5.5% of the sample.

Turning to this clone: Its antigen is unknown. No quality values exist for individual bases; no much larger clone is one base distant.

This receptor chain uses TRBV6-6 and TRBJ2-7; no D segment can be confidently identified. Sequencing was carried out using PBMCs. This sequence originates from a man between 60 and 70 years old in good health and CMV-seropositive. The sequence in DNA is TGTGCCAGCAGTTATGCGACTGGTTACGAGCAGTACTTC. Translation gives CASSYATGYEQYF.